A single sample gave rise to the 11 T cell receptor beta chains below, sequenced in a study of CD8 T cells in ankylosing spondylitis. Study-level results: About 8 highly homologous variants made up a TCR beta motif, and this motif appeared characteristic of ankylosing spondylitis blood.

TCRdb reprocessed the 5' RACE reads via MiXCR and lists one record per CDR3 protein. The sample consists of fewer than 550,000 distinct CDR3 sequences, about 5.4% of them appearing once. These receptors' targets are unknown. Source material: blood, either unsorted or a sorted T cell fraction (not recorded which). The receptors come from a male donor with ankylosing spondylitis.

This clonotype was found many times. V usage is TRBV20-1 and J usage is TRBJ1-1, with 8 bases aligning to TRBD1. The CDR3 runs to 13 residues. CDR1 and CDR2 (germline): DFQATT, SNEGSKA (reference sequence). V gave up 4 bases and J gave up 5 bases; unmatched junction bases: 6. CDR3 in DNA: TGCAGTGCTATTCAGGGGGCGAGGACTGAAGCTTTCTTT. Its translation is CSAIQGARTEAFF.

This clonotype was observed many times. The chain has TRBV6-4 and TRBJ2-3; 10 positions agree with TRBD2. Germline CDR1 reads MRHNA; CDR2 reads SNTAGT. The V gene end was trimmed by 8 bases and the J gene end by 1 base; junction bases not matched to a gene: 6. The length of the CDR3 is 15 residues. The CDR3 coding sequence is TGTGCCAGCGCAGAGGGGACTAGCGGCACAGATACGCAGTATTTT. Translation gives CASAEGTSGTDTQYF.

Many counts were recorded for this clonotype. The CDR3 coding sequence is TGCGCCAGCAGCTTGAAAAGGGGAGGCGACGAGCAGTACTTC. Protein product: CASSLKRGGDEQYF. The rearrangement joins TRBV5-1 to TRBJ2-7; D perhaps matches TRBD2 (6 bases). The CDR3 contains 14 residues. CDR1 and CDR2 from the germline V gene are SGHRS and YFSETQ. Trimming stripped 1 base from V and 5 bases from J, with 13 bases between.

In its sample, this clonotype was seen many times. The rearrangement joins TRBV5-6 to TRBJ2-5; 10 nucleotides agree with TRBD2. The CDR3 has 15 amino acids. Trimming cost V 2 bases and J 6 bases; bases outside gene matches: 7. Looked up from germline, CDR1 is SGHDT and CDR2 is YYEEEE. The CDR3 nucleotides read TGTGCCAGCAGCTTCCGTAGCGGGAGGAGGAAGACCCAGTACTTC. This translates into CASSFRSGRRKTQYF. Variable domain in full (rest from reference TRBV5-6 and TRBJ2-5): DAGVTQSPTHLIKTRGQQVTLRCSPKSGHDTVSWYQQALGQGPQFIFQYYEEEERQRGNFPDRFSGHQFPNYSSELNVNALLLGDSALYLCASSFRSGRRKTQYFGPGTRLLVL.

This clonotype was observed a handful of times. This chain links TRBV15 with TRBJ2-7, with 9 bases aligning to TRBD2. Germline-derived CDR1 and CDR2 are LNHNV and YYDKDF (reference sequence). CDR3 length: 15 amino acids. J was trimmed by 5 bases and V by 1 base; bases with no gene match: 6. CDR3 amino acids: CATSRVAGGAHEQYF. DNA of the CDR3: TGTGCCACCAGCAGAGTGGCGGGGGGGGCTCACGAGCAGTACTTC.

In its sample, this clonotype was seen a few times. J is TRBJ2-2 and V is TRBV9, with D perhaps TRBD2 (7 bases). Trimming removed 3 bases at V and 7 bases at J, with 19 bases between. Germline V gives CDR1 SGDLS, CDR2 YYNGEE. The length of the CDR3 is 16 residues. The CDR3 coding sequence is TGTGCCAGCAGCGACCTGCGGCGGGGGCCAATCGGGGAGCTGTTTTTT. Residues: CASSDLRRGPIGELFF.

Ten or more counts support this clonotype. The rearrangement uses TRBV4-2 and TRBJ2-7; tentative D call: TRBD1 (7 bases). V was cut by 0 bases and J by 3 bases, with 12 bases left in between. CDR3 length equals 15 residues. Germline-derived CDR1 and CDR2 are LGHNA and YNFKEQ. The CDR3 region is CASSQDYRGLYEQYF. CDR3 DNA: TGTGCCAGCAGCCAAGATTACAGGGGACTCTACGAGCAGTACTTC.

At least ten counts were recorded for this clonotype. The rearrangement links TRBV24-1 to TRBJ2-1, with 12 positions matching TRBD2. This CDR3 has 20 amino acids. The germline V gene encodes CDR1 KGHDR and CDR2 SFDVKD. The trim removed 1 base at V and 6 bases at J, leaving 15 bases unmatched. CDR3 DNA sequence: TGTGCCACCAGTGATTTTAGGGGACAGAGCCTAGCGGGAGGGCCCAATGAGCAGTTCTTC. Protein: CATSDFRGQSLAGGPNEQFF.

This clonotype occurred many times. The rearrangement links TRBV7-2 to TRBJ2-5, with 7 bases lining up with TRBD1. The V segment lost 6 bases and the J segment 0 bases; nucleotides outside the gene matches: 4. Germline V CDR1 and CDR2: SGHTA, FQGNSA. The CDR3 covers 14 residues. The CDR3 coding sequence is TGTGCCAGCAGGCTGACAGGGAACCAAGAGACCCAGTACTTC. It yields the protein CASRLTGNQETQYF. Combining the CDR3 with reference TRBV7-2 and TRBJ2-5 gives the whole variable domain GAGVSQSPSNKVTEKGKDVELRCDPISGHTALYWYRQSLGQGLEFLIYFQGNSAPDKSGLPSDRFSAERTGGSVSTLTIQRTQQEDSAVYLCASRLTGNQETQYFGPGTRLLVL.

This clonotype appeared many times. The chain carries TRBV20-1 and TRBJ2-5; TRBD2 might be the D (6 bases). CDR3 length: 16 residues. V lost 3 bases and J lost 2, with 19 bases in between. The germline CDR1 and CDR2 sequences are DFQATT and SNEGSKA (reference sequence). CDR3 nucleotide sequence: TGCAGTGCTAGTGACCCAGGGAGGCCTTTTCAAGAGACCCAGTACTTC. Amino acids: CSASDPGRPFQETQYF.

This clonotype appeared many times. The CDR3 spells CSVSDSEGEAFF. CDR3 nucleotides: TGCAGCGTTTCCGACAGTGAAGGTGAAGCTTTCTTT. This chain joins TRBV29-1 and TRBJ1-1, with a possible D match to TRBD1 (5 bases). CDR1 SQVTM and CDR2 ANQGSEA come from the germline V gene. There are 12 residues in the CDR3. V was cut by 5 bases and J by 7 bases, with 14 bases left in between.